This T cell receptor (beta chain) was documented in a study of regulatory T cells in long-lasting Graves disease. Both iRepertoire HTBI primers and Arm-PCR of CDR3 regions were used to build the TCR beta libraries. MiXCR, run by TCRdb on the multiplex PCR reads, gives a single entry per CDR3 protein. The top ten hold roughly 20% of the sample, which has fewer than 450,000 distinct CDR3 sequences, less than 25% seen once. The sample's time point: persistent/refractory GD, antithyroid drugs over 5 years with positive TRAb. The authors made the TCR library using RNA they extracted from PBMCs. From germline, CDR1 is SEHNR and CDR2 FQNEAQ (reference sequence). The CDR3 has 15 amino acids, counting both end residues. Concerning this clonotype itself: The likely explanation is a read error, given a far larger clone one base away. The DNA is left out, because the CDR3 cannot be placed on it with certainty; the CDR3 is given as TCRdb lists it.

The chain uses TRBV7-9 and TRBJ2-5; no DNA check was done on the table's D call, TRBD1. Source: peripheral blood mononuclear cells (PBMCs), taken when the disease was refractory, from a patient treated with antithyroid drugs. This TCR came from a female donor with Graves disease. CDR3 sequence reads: CASSFGQGTQETQHF.